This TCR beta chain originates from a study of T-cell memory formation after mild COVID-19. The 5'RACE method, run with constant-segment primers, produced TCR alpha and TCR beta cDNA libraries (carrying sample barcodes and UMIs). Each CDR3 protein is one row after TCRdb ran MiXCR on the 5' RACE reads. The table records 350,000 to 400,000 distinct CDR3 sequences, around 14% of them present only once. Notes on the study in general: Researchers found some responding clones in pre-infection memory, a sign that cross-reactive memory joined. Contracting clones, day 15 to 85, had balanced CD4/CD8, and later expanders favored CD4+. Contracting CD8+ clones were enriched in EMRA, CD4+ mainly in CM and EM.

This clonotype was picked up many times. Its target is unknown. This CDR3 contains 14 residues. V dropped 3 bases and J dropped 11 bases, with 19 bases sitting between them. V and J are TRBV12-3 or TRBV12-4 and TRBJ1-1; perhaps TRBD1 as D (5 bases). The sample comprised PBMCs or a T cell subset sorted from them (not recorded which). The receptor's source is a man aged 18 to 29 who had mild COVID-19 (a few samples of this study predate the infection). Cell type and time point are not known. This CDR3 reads CASSFTGGAFQAFF. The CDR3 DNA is TGTGCCAGCAGTTTTACGGGGGGTGCATTTCAGGCTTTCTTT.